This T cell receptor (beta chain) was sequenced for a study of T-cell reconstitution after alpha-beta-depleted transplantation in children. General study results and limits: By about two months after transplant, alpha-beta T cells reportedly arose from several hundred graft clones that had expanded. Some patients showed high day-60 TCRbeta diversity, which derived from surviving recipient T cells and thymic progenitors.

TCRbeta library construction was performed incorporating unique molecular identifiers. A single record per CDR3 protein comes from TCRdb applying MiXCR to the PCR reads. The data contain fewer than 550,000 distinct CDR3 sequences, approximately 10% of them singletons. Germline-derived CDR1 and CDR2 are SGDLS and YYNGEE. The CDR3 has 15 residues. The ends were cut back, 4 bases at V and 8 bases at J, with 19 bases in the middle. This clonotype was counted between two and nine times. Its antigen is still unknown. The chain joins TRBV9 to TRBJ2-4; D is uncertain. The material was PBMCs, mostly from graft donor cells, obtained 180 days after TCRalphabeta/CD19-depleted stem cell transplant. This clonotype was sampled from a female patient aged 2 to 10 who had a stem cell transplant for aplastic anemia, so the T cells may come from the graft donor. CDR3 amino acids: CASSSTDLPWDIQYF. In DNA, the CDR3 is TGTGCCAGCAGCTCCACCGATCTTCCCTGGGACATTCAGTACTTC.